This T cell receptor beta chain originates from a study of blood T cell repertoires in COVID-19. This clone was picked up a small number of times. From germline, CDR1 is KGHSH and CDR2 LQKENI. Trimming took 0 bases from V and 5 from J, leaving 14 bases between them. The CDR3 is made up of 16 amino acids. The assay was immunoSEQ multiplex PCR, and TCRdb's table has in-frame clones only and misses some. The sample has 230,000 or so clones, around 83% seen once; the top ten hold roughly 9.4%. The chain employs TRBV18 and TRBJ2-1, with D perhaps TRBD1 (5 bases). This clonotype originated in a middle-aged man with active or convalescent COVID-19. The specimen was peripheral blood. The CDR3 nucleotides read TGTGCCAGCTCACCACCGGAAAGGGGCGATAACAATGAGCAGTTCTTC. Its protein product is CASSPPERGDNNEQFF.